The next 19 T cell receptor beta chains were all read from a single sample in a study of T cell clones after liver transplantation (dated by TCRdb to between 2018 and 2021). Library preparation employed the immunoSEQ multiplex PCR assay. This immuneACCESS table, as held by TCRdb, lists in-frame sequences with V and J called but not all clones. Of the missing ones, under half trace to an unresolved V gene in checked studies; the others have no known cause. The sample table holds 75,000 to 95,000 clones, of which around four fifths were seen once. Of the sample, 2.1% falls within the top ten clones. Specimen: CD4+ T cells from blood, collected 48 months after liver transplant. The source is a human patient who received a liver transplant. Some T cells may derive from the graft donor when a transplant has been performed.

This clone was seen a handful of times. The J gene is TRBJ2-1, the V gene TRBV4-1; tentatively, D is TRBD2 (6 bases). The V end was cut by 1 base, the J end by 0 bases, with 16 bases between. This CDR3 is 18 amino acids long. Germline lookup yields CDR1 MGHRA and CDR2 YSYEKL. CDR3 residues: CASSQAGDRLISYNEQFF. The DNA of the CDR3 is TGCGCCAGCAGCCAAGCGGGAGACAGATTAATCTCCTACAATGAGCAGTTCTTC.

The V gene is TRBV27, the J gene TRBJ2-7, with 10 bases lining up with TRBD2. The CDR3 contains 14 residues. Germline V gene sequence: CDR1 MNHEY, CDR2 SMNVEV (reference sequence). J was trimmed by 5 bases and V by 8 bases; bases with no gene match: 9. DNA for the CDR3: TGTGCCAGCCGTGGAGCGGGAGGGTTCCACGAGCAGTACTTC. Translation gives CASRGAGGFHEQYF.

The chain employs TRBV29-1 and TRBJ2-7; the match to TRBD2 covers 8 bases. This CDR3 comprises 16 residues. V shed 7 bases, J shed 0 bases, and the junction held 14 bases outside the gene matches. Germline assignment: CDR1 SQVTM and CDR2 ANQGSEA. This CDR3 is CSARKGLAGTSYEQYF. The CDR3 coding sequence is TGCAGCGCTAGGAAAGGCCTAGCGGGCACCTCCTACGAGCAGTACTTC.

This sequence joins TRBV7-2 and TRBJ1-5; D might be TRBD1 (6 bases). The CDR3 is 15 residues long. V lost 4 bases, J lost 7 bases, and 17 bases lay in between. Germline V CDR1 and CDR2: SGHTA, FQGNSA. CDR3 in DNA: TGTGCCAGCAGCTCGCGAGGGGGGTCGGGACAGCCCCAGCATTTT. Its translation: CASSSRGGSGQPQHF.

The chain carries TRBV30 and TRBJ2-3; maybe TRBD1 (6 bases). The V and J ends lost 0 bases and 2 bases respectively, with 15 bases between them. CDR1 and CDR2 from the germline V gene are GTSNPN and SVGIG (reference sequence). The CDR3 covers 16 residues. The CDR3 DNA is TGTGCCTGGAGTGTACTGGGGGCAGGACCCACAGATACGCAGTATTTT. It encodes CAWSVLGAGPTDTQYF.

The CDR3 nucleotides read TGTGCCAGCAGCCATCCCGAGGGGCACCGTGGCTACACCTTC. Amino acids: CASSHPEGHRGYTF. The chain carries TRBV4-2 and TRBJ1-2, with a weak D call TRBD1 (5 bases). Per germline, CDR1 LGHNA and CDR2 YNFKEQ. The CDR3 has 14 amino acids. Trimming stripped 3 bases from V and 7 bases from J, with 15 bases between.

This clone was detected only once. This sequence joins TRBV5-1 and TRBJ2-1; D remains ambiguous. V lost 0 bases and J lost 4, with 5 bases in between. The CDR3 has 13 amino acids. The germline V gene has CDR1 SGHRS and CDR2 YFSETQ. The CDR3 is CASSLASYNEQFF. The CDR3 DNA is TGCGCCAGCAGCTTGGCGTCATACAATGAGCAGTTCTTC.

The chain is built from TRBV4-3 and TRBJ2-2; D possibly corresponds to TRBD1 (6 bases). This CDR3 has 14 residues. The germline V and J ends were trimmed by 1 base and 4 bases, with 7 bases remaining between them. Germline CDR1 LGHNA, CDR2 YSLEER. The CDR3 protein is CASSQARGTGELFF. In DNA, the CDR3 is TGCGCCAGCAGCCAAGCCAGGGGCACCGGGGAGCTGTTTTTT.

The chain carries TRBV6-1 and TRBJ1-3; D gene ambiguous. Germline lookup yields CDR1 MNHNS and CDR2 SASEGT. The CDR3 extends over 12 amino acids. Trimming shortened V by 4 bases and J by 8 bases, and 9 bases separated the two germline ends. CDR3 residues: CASSVQTDTIYF. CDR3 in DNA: TGTGCCAGCAGTGTCCAGACTGACACCATATATTTT.

This CDR3 is CASSLDQGRNQPQHF. The CDR3 region has the DNA TGTGCCAGCAGCTTGGATCAGGGACGGAATCAGCCCCAGCATTTT. The chain links TRBV5-4 to TRBJ1-5, with a possible D match to TRBD1 (5 bases). The CDR3 loop spans 15 amino acids. Germline values: CDR1 SGHNT, CDR2 YYREEE (reference sequence). The germline V and J ends were trimmed by 0 bases and 4 bases, with 11 bases remaining between them.

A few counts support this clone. CDR3 in amino acids: CASNRMNTGELFF. The CDR3 DNA follows: TGTGCCAGCAATCGTATGAACACCGGGGAGCTGTTTTTT. The chain is built from TRBV28 and TRBJ2-2; no reliable D call. This CDR3 spans 13 amino acids. Germline V gives CDR1 MDHEN, CDR2 SYDVKM. Trimming shortened V by 7 bases and J by 1 base, and 7 bases separated the two germline ends.

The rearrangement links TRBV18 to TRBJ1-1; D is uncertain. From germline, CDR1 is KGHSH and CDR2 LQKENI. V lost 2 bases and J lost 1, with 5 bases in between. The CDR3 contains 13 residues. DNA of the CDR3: TGTGCCAGCTCACCAGCGTCGAACACTGAAGCTTTCTTT. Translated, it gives CASSPASNTEAFF.

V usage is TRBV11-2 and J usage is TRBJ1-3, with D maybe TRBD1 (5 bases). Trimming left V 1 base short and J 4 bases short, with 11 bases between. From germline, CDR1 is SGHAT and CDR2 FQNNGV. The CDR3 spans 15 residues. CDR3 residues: CASSLGSGPGNTIYF. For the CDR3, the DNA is TGTGCCAGCAGCTTAGGATCAGGGCCAGGAAACACCATATATTTT.

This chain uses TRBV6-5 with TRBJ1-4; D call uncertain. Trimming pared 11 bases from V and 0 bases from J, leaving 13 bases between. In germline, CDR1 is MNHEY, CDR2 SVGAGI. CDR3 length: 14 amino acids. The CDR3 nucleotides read TGTGCCGCCTCGGGAGTTGCAACTAATGAAAAACTGTTTTTT. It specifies CAASGVATNEKLFF.

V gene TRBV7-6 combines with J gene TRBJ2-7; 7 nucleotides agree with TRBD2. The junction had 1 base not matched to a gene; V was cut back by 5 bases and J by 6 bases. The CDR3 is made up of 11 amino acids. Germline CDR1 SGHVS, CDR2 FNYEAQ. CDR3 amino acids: CASSRGGEQYF. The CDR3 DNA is TGTGCCAGCAGCCGCGGGGGCGAGCAGTACTTC.

CDR3 sequence: CASAASGGSTDTQYF. For the CDR3, the DNA is TGTGCCAGTGCGGCTAGCGGCGGGAGCACAGATACGCAGTATTTT. The chain uses TRBV7-6 and TRBJ2-3; 7 positions agree with TRBD2. Looked up from germline, CDR1 is SGHVS and CDR2 is FNYEAQ. Unmatched junction bases numbered 9, after V lost 9 bases and J lost 0 bases. The CDR3 totals 15 residues.

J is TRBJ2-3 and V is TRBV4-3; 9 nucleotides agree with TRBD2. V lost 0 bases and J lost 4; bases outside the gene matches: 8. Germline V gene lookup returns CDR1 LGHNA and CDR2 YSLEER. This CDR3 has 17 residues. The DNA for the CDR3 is TGCGCCAGCAGCCAAGATATCGGCGGGGGGGCCTCAGATACGCAGTATTTT. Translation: CASSQDIGGGASDTQYF.

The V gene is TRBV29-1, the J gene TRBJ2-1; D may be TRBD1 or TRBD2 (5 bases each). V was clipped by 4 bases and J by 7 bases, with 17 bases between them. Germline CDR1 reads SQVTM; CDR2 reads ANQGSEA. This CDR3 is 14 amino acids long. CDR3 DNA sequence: TGCAGCGTTGTGATCCCAGTAGAGGGGAATGAGCAGTTCTTC. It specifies CSVVIPVEGNEQFF.

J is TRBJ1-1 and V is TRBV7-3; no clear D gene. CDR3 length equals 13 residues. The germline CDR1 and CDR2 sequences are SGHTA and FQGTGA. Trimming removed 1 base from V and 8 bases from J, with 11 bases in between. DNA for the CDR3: TGTGCCAGCAGCTTAAGACCCCCCTCCGAAGCTTTCTTT. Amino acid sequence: CASSLRPPSEAFF.